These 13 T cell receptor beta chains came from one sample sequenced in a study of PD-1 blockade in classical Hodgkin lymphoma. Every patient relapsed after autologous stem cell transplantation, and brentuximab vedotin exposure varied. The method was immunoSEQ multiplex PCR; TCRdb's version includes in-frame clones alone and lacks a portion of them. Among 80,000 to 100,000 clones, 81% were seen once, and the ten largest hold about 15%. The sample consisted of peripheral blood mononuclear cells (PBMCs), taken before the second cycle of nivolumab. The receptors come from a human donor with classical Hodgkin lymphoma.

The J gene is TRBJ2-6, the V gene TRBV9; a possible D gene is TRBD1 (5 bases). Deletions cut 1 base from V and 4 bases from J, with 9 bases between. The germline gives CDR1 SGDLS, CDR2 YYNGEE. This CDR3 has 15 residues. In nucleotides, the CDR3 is TGTGCCAGCAGCGTAATCAGGGCCGGGGCCAACGTCCTGACTTTC. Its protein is CASSVIRAGANVLTF. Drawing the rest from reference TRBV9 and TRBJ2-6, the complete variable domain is DSGVTQTPKHLITATGQRVTLRCSPRSGDLSVYWYQQSLDQGLQFLIQYYNGEERAKGNILERFSAQQFPDLHSELNLSSLELGDSALYFCASSVIRAGANVLTFGAGSRLTVL.

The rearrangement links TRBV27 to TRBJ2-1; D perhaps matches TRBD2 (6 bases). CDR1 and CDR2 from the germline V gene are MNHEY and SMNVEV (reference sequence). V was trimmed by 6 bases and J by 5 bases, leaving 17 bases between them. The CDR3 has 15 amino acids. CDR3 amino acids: CASRTGTGTDNEQFF. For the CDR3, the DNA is TGTGCCAGCAGAACCGGGACTGGAACCGACAATGAGCAGTTCTTC.

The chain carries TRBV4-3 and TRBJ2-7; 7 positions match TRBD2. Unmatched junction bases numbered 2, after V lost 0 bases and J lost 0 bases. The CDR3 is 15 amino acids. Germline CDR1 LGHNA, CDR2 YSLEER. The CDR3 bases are TGCGCCAGCAGCCAAGAAAGGACTAGCTCCTACGAGCAGTACTTC. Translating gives CASSQERTSSYEQYF.

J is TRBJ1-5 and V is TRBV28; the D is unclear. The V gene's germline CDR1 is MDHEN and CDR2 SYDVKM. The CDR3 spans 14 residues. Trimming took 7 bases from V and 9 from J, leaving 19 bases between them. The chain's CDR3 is CASTYTGPGRPQHF. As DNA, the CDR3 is TGTGCCAGCACCTACACCGGACCAGGTCGGCCCCAGCATTTT. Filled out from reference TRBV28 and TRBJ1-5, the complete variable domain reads DVKVTQSSRYLVKRTGEKVFLECVQDMDHENMFWYRQDPGLGLRLIYFSYDVKMKEKGDIPEGYSVSREKKERFSLILESASTNQTSMYLCASTYTGPGRPQHFGDGTRLSIL.

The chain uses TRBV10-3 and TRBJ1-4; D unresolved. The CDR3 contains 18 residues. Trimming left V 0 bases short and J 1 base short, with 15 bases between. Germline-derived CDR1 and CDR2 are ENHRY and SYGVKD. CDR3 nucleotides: TGTGCCATCAGTGAGTCTCCGGCTACTCTGCGAACTAATGAAAAACTGTTTTTT. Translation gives CAISESPATLRTNEKLFF.

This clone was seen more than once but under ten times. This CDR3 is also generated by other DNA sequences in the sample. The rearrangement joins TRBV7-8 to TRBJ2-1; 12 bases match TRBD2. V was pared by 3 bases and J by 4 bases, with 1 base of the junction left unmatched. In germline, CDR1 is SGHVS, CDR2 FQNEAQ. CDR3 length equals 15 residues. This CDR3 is CASSLGLAGYNEQFF. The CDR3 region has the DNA TGTGCCAGCAGCTTGGGACTAGCGGGTTACAATGAGCAGTTCTTC. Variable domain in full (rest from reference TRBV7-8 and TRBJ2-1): GAGVSQSPRYKVAKRGQDVALRCDPISGHVSLFWYQQALGQGPEFLTYFQNEAQLDKSGLPSDRFFAERPEGSVSTLKIQRTQQEDSAVYLCASSLGLAGYNEQFFGPGTRLTVL.

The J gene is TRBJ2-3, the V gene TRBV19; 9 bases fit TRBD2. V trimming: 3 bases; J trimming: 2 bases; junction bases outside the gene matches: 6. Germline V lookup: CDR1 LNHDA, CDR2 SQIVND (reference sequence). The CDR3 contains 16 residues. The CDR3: CASSIMASGVTDTQYF. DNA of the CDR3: TGTGCCAGTAGTATTATGGCTAGCGGGGTCACAGATACGCAGTATTTT.

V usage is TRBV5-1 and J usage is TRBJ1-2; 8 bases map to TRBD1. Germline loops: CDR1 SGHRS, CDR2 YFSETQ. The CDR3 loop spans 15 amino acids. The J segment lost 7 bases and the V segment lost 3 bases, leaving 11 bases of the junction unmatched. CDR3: CASSWGQASGAGYTF. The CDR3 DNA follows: TGCGCCAGCAGCTGGGGACAGGCGTCCGGGGCTGGCTACACCTTC.

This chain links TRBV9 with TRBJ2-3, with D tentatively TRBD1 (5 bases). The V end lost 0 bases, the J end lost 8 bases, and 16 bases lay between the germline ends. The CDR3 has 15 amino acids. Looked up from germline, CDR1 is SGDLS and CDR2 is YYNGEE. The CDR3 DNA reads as TGTGCCAGCAGCGTAGAGGGGTTTGAGCTTGGTACGCAGTATTTT. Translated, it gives CASSVEGFELGTQYF.

The CDR3 loop is CASSFLLAGGTGELFF. CDR3 nucleotide sequence: TGTGCCAGCAGTTTCCTCCTAGCGGGAGGGACCGGGGAGCTGTTTTTT. The chain combines TRBV27 with TRBJ2-2; 12 bases fit TRBD2. The CDR3 contains 16 residues. The germline CDR1 and CDR2 sequences are MNHEY and SMNVEV (reference sequence). With 3 bases clipped from V and 5 bases from J, the junction kept 4 bases outside the gene matches.

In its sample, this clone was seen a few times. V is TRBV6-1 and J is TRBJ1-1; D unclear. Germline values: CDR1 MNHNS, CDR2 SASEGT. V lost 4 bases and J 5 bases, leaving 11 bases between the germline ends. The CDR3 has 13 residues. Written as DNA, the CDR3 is TGTGCCAGCAGTGTGGGAGTTGGGACTGAAGCTTTCTTT. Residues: CASSVGVGTEAFF.

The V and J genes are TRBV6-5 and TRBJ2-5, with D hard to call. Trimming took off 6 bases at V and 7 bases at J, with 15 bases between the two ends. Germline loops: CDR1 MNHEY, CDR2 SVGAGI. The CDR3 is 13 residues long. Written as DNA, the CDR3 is TGTGCCAGCAGCCCCCTCATCTTAGGGACCCAGTACTTC. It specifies CASSPLILGTQYF.

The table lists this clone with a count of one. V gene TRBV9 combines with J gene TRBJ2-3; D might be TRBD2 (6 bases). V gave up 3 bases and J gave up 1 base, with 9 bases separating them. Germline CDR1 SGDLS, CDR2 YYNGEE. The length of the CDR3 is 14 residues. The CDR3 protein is CASSGRGRTDTQYF. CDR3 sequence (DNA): TGTGCCAGCAGCGGGCGGGGCCGCACAGATACGCAGTATTTT. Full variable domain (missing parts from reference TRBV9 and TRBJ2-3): DSGVTQTPKHLITATGQRVTLRCSPRSGDLSVYWYQQSLDQGLQFLIQYYNGEERAKGNILERFSAQQFPDLHSELNLSSLELGDSALYFCASSGRGRTDTQYFGPGTRLTVL.